These 19 T cell receptor beta chains came from one sample sequenced in a study of T cell repertoires in cytomegalovirus infection. TCRdb re-called the reads through MiXCR, storing one row per CDR3 protein. This sample carries 250,000 to 300,000 distinct CDR3 sequences, roughly a fifth of them seen once, and the ten largest clones take roughly 19%. The antigens for these receptors are not known. The sequencing here drew on cultured PBMCs, taken from culture after CMV antigen stimulation. These receptor sequences come from a human donor in good health (CMV status not recorded). Some clones in this sample may be carry-over from other donors' samples.

The genes are TRBV4-1 and TRBJ2-7; weak D call: TRBD2 (6 bases). V was pared by 1 base and J by 0 bases, with 16 bases between. This CDR3 spans 17 amino acids. The V gene's germline CDR1 is MGHRA and CDR2 YSYEKL. CDR3 nucleotide sequence: TGCGCCAGCAGCCAAGGGGAGACGGGGGTAGCCTCCTACGAGCAGTACTTC. Translating it yields CASSQGETGVASYEQYF.

The chain is built from TRBV19 and TRBJ1-1; D unresolved. V was cut by 3 bases and J by 0 bases, with 8 bases left in between. Germline loops: CDR1 LNHDA, CDR2 SQIVND (reference sequence). This CDR3 region has 14 residues. CDR3 amino acids: CASSILALNTEAFF. CDR3 nucleotides: TGTGCCAGTAGTATCTTGGCTTTGAACACTGAAGCTTTCTTT.

This sequence joins TRBV24-1 and TRBJ1-5, with a weak D call TRBD1 (6 bases). The germline V gene has CDR1 KGHDR and CDR2 SFDVKD. The CDR3 runs to 16 residues. V dropped 4 bases and J dropped 5 bases, with 17 bases sitting between them. In DNA form, the CDR3 reads TGTGCCACCAGTGAGGGAACAGGGATAGGGGATCAGCCCCAGCATTTT. It specifies CATSEGTGIGDQPQHF.

The CDR3 loop is CACERTGGRETQYF. In nucleotides, the CDR3 is TGTGCCTGCGAAAGGACAGGGGGCCGGGAGACCCAGTACTTC. The genes are TRBV3-1 and TRBJ2-5, with 11 bases that match TRBD1. Trimming cost V 11 bases and J 5 bases; bases outside gene matches: 10. Germline assignment: CDR1 LGHDT and CDR2 YNNKEL (reference sequence). The CDR3 is made up of 14 amino acids.

The rearrangement links TRBV6-5 to TRBJ2-1; 13 bases fit TRBD2. Germline V gene sequence: CDR1 MNHEY, CDR2 SVGAGI. V was clipped by 8 bases and J by 10 bases; unmatched bases: 11. This CDR3 has 15 residues. CDR3 in amino acids: CASGKAGTSGKEQFF. CDR3 nucleotides: TGTGCCAGCGGAAAAGCCGGGACTAGCGGGAAAGAGCAGTTCTTC.

The chain joins TRBV5-6 to TRBJ1-1; D is possibly TRBD1 (5 bases). This CDR3 is built from 13 residues. The V gene lost 6 bases and the J gene lost 4 bases, with 13 bases spanning the gap. Germline V CDR1 and CDR2: SGHDT, YYEEEE. CDR3 residues: CASTRDGGTEAFF. DNA of the CDR3: TGTGCCAGCACCCGGGACGGGGGCACTGAAGCTTTCTTT.

The chain links TRBV5-6 to TRBJ1-6; the match to TRBD1 covers 7 bases. The ends lost 4 bases at V and 8 bases at J; junction bases unmatched: 12. Germline V lookup: CDR1 SGHDT, CDR2 YYEEEE. The CDR3 spans 16 residues. In DNA, the CDR3 is TGTGCCAGCAGCATCGGGACAGCCTCGGGGCATTCACCCCTCCACTTT. This encodes CASSIGTASGHSPLHF.

This clonotype was detected only a few times. The chain employs TRBV10-3 and TRBJ2-1; TRBD2 matches 8 bases. CDR1 ENHRY and CDR2 SYGVKD come from the germline V gene. Trimming removed 4 bases from V and 5 bases from J; junction bases left unmatched: 7. The CDR3 has 15 residues. CDR3 DNA sequence: TGTGCCATCAGTGGCCAACTAGCGGCAAACAATGAGCAGTTCTTC. Protein sequence: CAISGQLAANNEQFF.

This clonotype was recorded a few times. The gene calls are TRBV28 and TRBJ2-5; 12 bases fit TRBD2. The V segment lost 2 bases and the J segment 5 bases; nucleotides outside the gene matches: 6. CDR1 MDHEN and CDR2 SYDVKM come from the germline V gene. This CDR3 contains 16 residues. The CDR3 nucleotides are TGTGCCAGCAGTTTAGCTAGCGGGAGGGCCGAGGAGACCCAGTACTTC. Its protein product is CASSLASGRAEETQYF.

The table lists this clonotype with many counts. The chain has TRBV7-9 and TRBJ2-5; 9 bases agree with TRBD1. From germline, CDR1 is SEHNR and CDR2 FQNEAQ (reference sequence). The CDR3 runs to 14 residues. The J segment lost 5 bases and the V segment lost 3 bases, leaving 4 bases of the junction unmatched. CDR3 nucleotide sequence: TGTGCCAGCAGCTTGGGGACAGGGAGGGAGACCCAGTACTTC. It is translated as CASSLGTGRETQYF. Drawing the rest from reference TRBV7-9 and TRBJ2-5, the complete variable domain is DTGVSQNPRHKITKRGQNVTFRCDPISEHNRLYWYRQTLGQGPEFLTYFQNEAQLEKSRLLSDRFSAERPKGSFSTLEIQRTEQGDSAMYLCASSLGTGRETQYFGPGTRLLVL.

This clonotype has just a few counts. The chain employs TRBV11-2 and TRBJ2-1; 9 nucleotides align to TRBD1. V dropped 1 base and J dropped 0; count of bases not matched to a gene: 10. The length of the CDR3 is 19 residues. Germline assignment: CDR1 SGHAT and CDR2 FQNNGV. Here the CDR3 reads CASSLGGWTGEFSYNEQFF. CDR3 in DNA: TGTGCCAGCAGCTTAGGAGGCTGGACAGGGGAATTCTCCTACAATGAGCAGTTCTTC.

This clonotype was seen many times. The gene calls are TRBV7-2 and TRBJ1-2; D gene unclear. Trimming shortened V by 3 bases and J by 5 bases, and 13 bases separated the two germline ends. Looked up from germline, CDR1 is SGHTA and CDR2 is FQGNSA. The CDR3 extends over 14 amino acids. CDR3 sequence: CASSLAVGPYGYTF. The DNA for the CDR3 is TGTGCCAGCAGCTTGGCGGTCGGACCTTATGGCTACACCTTC.

This clonotype was observed many times. V and J are TRBV10-2 and TRBJ2-1, with TRBD2 matching 10 bases. Germline-derived CDR1 and CDR2 are WSHSY and SAAADI. Losses at the gene ends were 6 bases for V and 6 bases for J; bases not matched to a gene: 8. This CDR3 comprises 15 residues. The DNA of the CDR3 is TGCGCCAGCAGGCTTACTAGCGGGGCCACCAATGAGCAGTTCTTC. It specifies CASRLTSGATNEQFF.

There are a few counts of this clonotype. The V and J genes are TRBV11-2 and TRBJ1-2; D may be TRBD1 (5 bases). Germline V gene data show CDR1 as SGHAT and CDR2 as FQNNGV. Trimming pared 3 bases from V and 4 bases from J, leaving 12 bases between. The CDR3 extends over 14 amino acids. The CDR3 nucleotides read TGTGCCAGCAGCTTCCCCGGGGGAGGCTATGGCTACACCTTC. Its protein product is CASSFPGGGYGYTF.

This clonotype has a handful of counts. The chain uses TRBV20-1 and TRBJ2-4; 7 bases are a match to TRBD1. This CDR3 is built from 14 residues. Unmatched junction bases numbered 8, after V lost 6 bases and J lost 3 bases. Germline V gene sequence: CDR1 DFQATT, CDR2 SNEGSKA (reference sequence). The CDR3 spells CSAQDRWGKNIQYF. As DNA, the CDR3 is TGCAGTGCCCAGGACAGGTGGGGCAAAAACATTCAGTACTTC.

This clonotype was counted at least ten times. The chain combines TRBV7-6 with TRBJ2-7; D is undetermined. There are 14 residues in the CDR3. The germline V gene encodes CDR1 SGHVS and CDR2 FNYEAQ. V shed 2 bases and J shed 3 bases, with 11 bases lying between them. CDR3 nucleotide sequence: TGTGCCAGCAGCTTACAGCTCGCCGGCTACGAGCAGTACTTC. Its protein is CASSLQLAGYEQYF.

The genes are TRBV7-3 and TRBJ2-3, with D unresolved. V gave up 4 bases and J gave up 3 bases, with 11 bases separating them. CDR3 size: 14 residues. The germline V gene has CDR1 SGHTA and CDR2 FQGTGA. CDR3 loop: CASSSGIGTDTQYF. The DNA for the CDR3 is TGTGCCAGCAGCTCGGGTATCGGTACAGATACGCAGTATTTT.

The chain combines TRBV23-1 with TRBJ2-3, with a weak D call TRBD1 (6 bases). TRBV23-1 is an ORF, with its function uncertain. This CDR3 spans 14 amino acids. V lost 6 bases, J lost 3 bases, and 13 bases lay in between. CDR3 nucleotides: TGCGCCAGCAGCACAGGGAGTGGAACAGATACGCAGTATTTT. Protein: CASSTGSGTDTQYF.

There are a few counts of this clonotype. V usage is TRBV27 and J usage is TRBJ2-1; weak D call: TRBD2 (6 bases). V gave up 5 bases and J gave up 0 bases, with 11 bases separating them. The CDR3 is 15 residues long. CDR1 MNHEY and CDR2 SMNVEV come from the germline V gene (reference sequence). The CDR3 DNA sequence: TGTGCCAGCAGTGGGACTCCACGCTCCTACAATGAGCAGTTCTTC. It specifies CASSGTPRSYNEQFF.